This T cell receptor delta chain was documented in a study of delta chains in infants with herpesvirus infections. General observations from the study: The public clonotype appeared only at the first post-infection time point and was absent in uninfected infants. Later infection age appeared linked to lower public-clonotype frequency among Vdelta1 cells.

Germline CDR1 and CDR2: GEAIGNYY and EKD. V lost 0 bases to trimming and J lost 0 bases, with 13 bases between them. This CDR3 has 17 residues. PBMC RNA was reverse transcribed using gamma-chain- and delta-chain-specific primers. TCRdb used CATT to re-call clones from the RT-PCR reads. The sample includes 1,400 to 1,500 delta-chain clones, about 7% seen only once; the top ten take 10%. Only a few counts were recorded for this clone. Its specificity is not known. A much larger clonotype is one base distant, so this may be a read error. The chain has TRDV2 and TRDJ2; possibly TRDD3 for D (6 bases). The specimen was peripheral blood, collected at time point 1 of longitudinal follow-up. The TCR was taken from a human donor who was a Ugandan infant, either HIV-exposed or HIV-unexposed (not recorded which). CDR3 sequence (DNA): TGTGCCTGTGACACCGGAGGATACAGTCCTTTGACAGCACAACTCTTCTTT. It codes for CACDTGGYSPLTAQLFF.